Below are 20 T cell receptor beta chains sequenced from a single sample in a study of naive and memory T cell subsets. The SP2 primer and nested alpha and beta constant region primers amplified ligated cDNA in four rounds. TCRdb redid the calling of the UMI-ligation and nested PCR reads with MiXCR, one entry per CDR3 protein. The sample consists of more than 30,000 distinct CDR3 sequences, roughly 9.6% of them appearing once. Specified treatment: skin biopsy from PPD injection site in Mantoux-positive individual. The library had UMIs added by 3' ligation of an oligonucleotide to TCR cDNA. The sample in question was skin, obtained from a tuberculin skin test site. Receptors originate from an adult in good health.

This clonotype was counted between two and nine times. This sequence joins TRBV6-1 and TRBJ2-1; D remains unclear. V was clipped by 1 base and J by 5 bases, with 12 bases between them. This CDR3 spans 15 amino acids. CDR1 MNHNS and CDR2 SASEGT come from the germline V gene. CDR3 sequence reads: CASSEGVHWDNEQFF. In DNA, the CDR3 is TGTGCCAGCAGTGAAGGGGTACATTGGGACAATGAGCAGTTCTTC.

This clonotype was detected ten times or more. The chain couples TRBV7-6 to TRBJ1-1; a possible D gene is TRBD1 (6 bases). Germline CDR1 reads SGHVS; CDR2 reads FNYEAQ. The V end was cut by 3 bases, the J end by 3 bases, with 11 bases between. This CDR3 contains 14 residues. This CDR3 is CASSFPTGHTEAFF. The CDR3 DNA reads TGTGCCAGCAGCTTCCCGACAGGACACACTGAAGCTTTCTTT.

V is TRBV9 and J is TRBJ1-1; D is undetermined. The germline V gene encodes CDR1 SGDLS and CDR2 YYNGEE. V lost 0 bases and J lost 12, with 0 bases in between. The CDR3 consists of 8 residues. This chain's CDR3 is CASSVAFF. The CDR3 DNA sequence: TGTGCCAGCAGCGTAGCTTTCTTT.

This clonotype was observed many times. The V and J genes are TRBV12-3 or TRBV12-4 and TRBJ1-6; 8 bases match TRBD1. This CDR3 region has 15 residues. The V gene end was trimmed by 3 bases and the J gene end by 5 bases; junction bases not matched to a gene: 3. The CDR3 nucleotides are TGTGCCAGCAGTTTGCAGGGGGCCCATAATTCACCCCTCCACTTT. Protein product: CASSLQGAHNSPLHF.

This clonotype occurred a few times. The chain carries TRBV6-1 and TRBJ2-7; 8 nucleotides agree with TRBD2. CDR1 and CDR2 from the germline V gene are MNHNS and SASEGT. The CDR3 is made up of 16 amino acids. J was trimmed by 0 bases and V by 0 bases; bases with no gene match: 4. In DNA, the CDR3 is TGTGCCAGCAGTGAAGCAATTAGCGGGGTCTCCTACGAGCAGTACTTC. This sequence encodes CASSEAISGVSYEQYF.

This clonotype was observed a few times. The J gene is TRBJ2-7, the V gene TRBV5-4, with 7 bases identical to TRBD1. J was trimmed by 4 bases and V by 3 bases; bases with no gene match: 1. CDR3 size: 12 residues. Germline V gene data show CDR1 as SGHNT and CDR2 as YYREEE (reference sequence). CDR3 coding DNA: TGTGCCAGCAGCTGGGACAGTTACGAGCAGTACTTC. This codes for CASSWDSYEQYF. Full variable domain (outside the CDR3, taken from reference TRBV5-4 and TRBJ2-7): ETGVTQSPTHLIKTRGQQVTLRCSSQSGHNTVSWYQQALGQGPQFIFQYYREEENGRGNFPPRFSGLQFPNYSSELNVNALELDDSALYLCASSWDSYEQYFGPGTRLTVT.

This chain connects TRBV12-3 or TRBV12-4 to TRBJ1-5; TRBD1 might be the D (5 bases). The CDR3 consists of 14 residues. V was cut by 4 bases and J by 9 bases, with 16 bases left in between. The CDR3 DNA sequence: TGTGCCAGCAGTTCCTCCCCAGGGCTTCTGCCCCAGCATTTT. This codes for CASSSSPGLLPQHF.

V and J are TRBV7-6 and TRBJ2-7, with 7 nucleotides matching TRBD1. CDR1 is SGHVS and CDR2 is FNYEAQ in the germline V gene. Losses at the gene ends were 6 bases for V and 3 bases for J; bases not matched to a gene: 17. This CDR3 is 17 amino acids long. The DNA for the CDR3 is TGTGCCAGCAGTTTAAGGTCCCCGGGACAGCGACACTACGAGCAGTACTTC. Its translation: CASSLRSPGQRHYEQYF. Supplemented by reference TRBV7-6 and TRBJ2-7, the full variable domain reads GAGVSQSPRYKVTKRGQDVALRCDPISGHVSLYWYRQALGQGPEFLTYFNYEAQQDKSGLPNDRFSAERPEGSISTLTIQRTEQRDSAMYRCASSLRSPGQRHYEQYFGPGTRLTVT.

This clonotype was counted a few times. V gene TRBV5-4 combines with J gene TRBJ2-5; D is unresolved. The ends were cut back, 1 base at V and 1 base at J, with 5 bases in the middle. CDR1 SGHNT and CDR2 YYREEE come from the germline V gene (reference sequence). The CDR3 extends over 13 amino acids. The CDR3 DNA reads as TGTGCCAGCAGCTTGTCTGGCCAAGAGACCCAGTACTTC. It is translated as CASSLSGQETQYF.

This clonotype is judged medium-sized (0.01 to 0.1%). The rearrangement uses TRBV20-1 and TRBJ2-1; 8 nucleotides agree with TRBD2. Germline loops: CDR1 DFQATT, CDR2 SNEGSKA (reference sequence). The V segment lost 6 bases and the J segment 1 base; nucleotides outside the gene matches: 8. This CDR3 has 15 residues. The CDR3 bases are TGCAGTGCACCAAACAGCGGGGGTTCCTACAATGAGCAGTTCTTC. This codes for CSAPNSGGSYNEQFF.

This clonotype was observed at least ten times. This rearrangement joins TRBV10-3 to TRBJ2-5, with 9 bases fitting TRBD1. The CDR3 consists of 14 residues. Germline-derived CDR1 and CDR2 are ENHRY and SYGVKD. V lost 5 bases, J lost 4 bases, and 5 bases stayed unmatched. CDR3 nucleotides: TGTGCCATCAGTTCGTCGACAGGGGGAGAGACCCAGTACTTC. Translation: CAISSSTGGETQYF.

This clonotype was seen many times. V and J are TRBV7-9 and TRBJ1-6; 9 bases map to TRBD1. With V trimmed by 3 bases and J by 10 bases, 4 bases remained unmatched. The CDR3 spans 14 residues. Germline CDR1 is SEHNR and CDR2 is FQNEAQ (reference sequence). The CDR3 is CASSLGQGDSPLHF. In DNA form, the CDR3 reads TGTGCCAGCAGCTTGGGACAGGGAGACTCACCCCTCCACTTT.

This clonotype was observed at least ten times. The rearrangement links TRBV7-2 to TRBJ1-1; 8 nucleotides align to TRBD1. J gave up 1 base and V 4 bases, and 5 bases lay outside the gene matches. The CDR3 totals 15 residues. Germline-derived CDR1 and CDR2 are SGHTA and FQGNSA. The CDR3 is CASSYDRGPNTEAFF. CDR3 bases: TGTGCCAGCAGCTACGACAGGGGACCGAACACTGAAGCTTTCTTT. Looking up the rest from reference TRBV7-2 and TRBJ1-1 gives the full variable domain: GAGVSQSPSNKVTEKGKDVELRCDPISGHTALYWYRQSLGQGLEFLIYFQGNSAPDKSGLPSDRFSAERTGGSVSTLTIQRTQQEDSAVYLCASSYDRGPNTEAFFGQGTRLTVV.

By proportion, this clonotype is medium-sized. The CDR3, as DNA: TGTGCCAGCAGTCTCAGACAGGGGGCTGACTCACCTAAACCCTACAATGAGCAGTTCTTC. It encodes CASSLRQGADSPKPYNEQFF. V and J are TRBV28 and TRBJ2-1; 10 bases map to TRBD1. Germline CDR1 and CDR2: MDHEN and SYDVKM. J was trimmed by 2 bases and V by 5 bases; bases with no gene match: 18. This CDR3 is built from 20 residues.

This clonotype was detected many times. This chain links TRBV28 with TRBJ2-1; 10 positions match TRBD2. The CDR3 has 18 amino acids. In germline, CDR1 is MDHEN, CDR2 SYDVKM. The J segment lost 1 base and the V segment lost 2 bases, leaving 8 bases of the junction unmatched. The CDR3 DNA is TGTGCCAGCAGTTTAGGGGTAGCGGGAGGCCCGTCCTACAATGAGCAGTTCTTC. The encoded protein is CASSLGVAGGPSYNEQFF.

The genes are TRBV20-1 and TRBJ1-2; 7 nucleotides match TRBD1. There are 15 residues in the CDR3. The germline V gene encodes CDR1 DFQATT and CDR2 SNEGSKA (reference sequence). V shed 7 bases, J shed 4 bases, and the junction held 15 bases outside the gene matches. CDR3 in DNA: TGCAGTGTGTGGGCCAAAACGGGACAGTCCTATGGCTACACCTTC. Its translation: CSVWAKTGQSYGYTF.

This clonotype was detected only a few times. The chain couples TRBV20-1 to TRBJ2-7; possibly TRBD2 for D (6 bases). The CDR3 extends over 14 amino acids. Looked up from germline, CDR1 is DFQATT and CDR2 is SNEGSKA (reference sequence). The CDR3, as DNA: TGCAGGGCAAACCCGACGGGAGACACCTACGAGCAGTACTTC. Protein: CRANPTGDTYEQYF.

The CDR3 DNA follows: TGCGCCAGCAGTCGGGACAGCAGAGAGGGAGCTTTCTTT. Translation: CASSRDSREGAFF. This chain connects TRBV5-1 to TRBJ1-1, with 7 nucleotides matching TRBD1. The V and J ends lost 5 bases and 10 bases, in that order; junction bases with no gene match: 11. Germline V gene lookup returns CDR1 SGHRS and CDR2 YFSETQ. The CDR3 consists of 13 residues.

In regard to this clonotype: With a much larger clone just one base away, this may be a read error. V is TRBV7-2 and J is TRBJ2-1, with 7 bases aligning to TRBD1. The ends lost 1 base at V and 7 bases at J; junction bases unmatched: 7. This CDR3 region has 15 residues. The germline gives CDR1 SGHTA, CDR2 FQGNSA. CDR3 loop: CASSLVYRGENEQFF. CDR3 in DNA: TGTGCCAGCAGCTTAGTTTACAGGGGAGAAAATGAGCAGTTCTTC.

This clonotype has a count of ten or more. V usage is TRBV7-6 and J usage is TRBJ2-3, with D hard to call. The V and J ends lost 0 bases and 14 bases respectively, with 15 bases between them. CDR1 is SGHVS and CDR2 is FNYEAQ in the germline V gene. This CDR3 contains 13 residues. CDR3 nucleotide sequence: TGTGCCAGCAGCTTAGCGTCCGGGCACTGGCTGTATTTT. It encodes CASSLASGHWLYF.